This T cell receptor beta chain was profiled in a study of blood T cell repertoires in COVID-19. Study background: T cells, B-cell-depleted T cells, or PBMCs supplied cDNA or gDNA.

TCRdb keeps only in-frame clones here, not all; method: immunoSEQ multiplex PCR. This sample has roughly 120,000 clones, with about 88% found just once. From germline, CDR1 is SGHTA and CDR2 FQGNSA. This CDR3 has 15 residues. V lost 5 bases, J lost 8 bases, and 9 bases stayed unmatched. This clone has a handful of counts. The receptor's source is a man aged 35-49 years with acute or convalescent COVID-19. The J gene is TRBJ1-4, the V gene TRBV7-2, with 9 bases matching TRBD1. Sequencing input: peripheral blood. The CDR3 DNA reads TGTGCCAGCAGCCTCGGCCCCGGACAGGGGGAAAAACTGTTTTTT. As protein: CASSLGPGQGEKLFF.